Listed below are T cell receptor beta chains from one sample, sequenced in a study of CD8 T cells in ankylosing spondylitis. Using its own MiXCR run on the 5' RACE reads, TCRdb lists one record per CDR3 protein. The sample yields a few hundred thousand distinct CDR3 sequences, roughly 20% seen once. The material sequenced was blood, either unsorted or a sorted T cell fraction (not recorded which). All receptors derive from a male donor with ankylosing spondylitis or in good health (not recorded which). Both conserved end residues are part of each CDR3. D genes are given only for firm matches. The size field is filled for only some rows; it gives once, few, many or a size class.

NA	TRBV5-1	TRBJ2-1	few	TGCGCCAGCAGCTCGGGGGACCTTCCCTACAATGAGCAGTTCTTC	CASSSGDLPYNEQFF
NA	TRBV4-1	TRBJ2-2	NA	TGCGCCAGCAGCCAAGCCCCTCTATCCGGGGAGCTGTTTTTT	CASSQAPLSGELFF
NA	TRBV20-1	TRBJ2-3	NA	TGCAGTGCTAGAGATGTGGGGACAGATACGCAGTATTTT	CSARDVGTDTQYF
TRBD1	TRBV10-2	TRBJ1-6	NA	TGCGCCAGCAGTGATCCAGGGGGTTTCAATTCACCCCTCCACTTT	CASSDPGGFNSPLHF
NA	TRBV4-1	TRBJ2-3	NA	TGCGCCAGCTGCCTTGCGTCGGTTTACACAGATACGCAGTATTTT	CASCLASVYTDTQYF
TRBD1	TRBV28	TRBJ2-7	few	TGTGCCAGCAAAGGGACTGGGACAGGGGCCGAGCAGTACTTC	CASKGTGTGAEQYF
TRBD1	TRBV19	TRBJ1-2	few	TGTGCCAGTAGCTACAGGGGACAGAACTATGGCTACACCTTC	CASSYRGQNYGYTF
NA	TRBV20-1	TRBJ2-7	NA	TGCAGTGCTCCGACGACGGGCGACTACGAGCAGTACTTC	CSAPTTGDYEQYF
TRBD1	TRBV11-2	TRBJ2-1	few	TGTGCCAGCAGCTCCCCGGGACAGGGGAGTAATTATGAGCAGTTCTTC	CASSSPGQGSNYEQFF
NA	TRBV20-1	TRBJ2-5	NA	TGCAGTGCTACCCGGGGGTACCAAGAGACCCAGTACTTC	CSATRGYQETQYF
NA	TRBV27	TRBJ1-3	few	TGTGCCAGCAGGACGGGGGATTTCGGAAACACCATATATTTT	CASRTGDFGNTIYF
TRBD2	TRBV9	TRBJ2-2	few	TGTGCCAGCAGCGTAGTAAGCGGGGGCGGGGAGCTGTTTTTT	CASSVVSGGGELFF
NA	TRBV29-1	TRBJ1-1	NA	TGCAGCGTTGTCAGGCTGGGCACTGAAGCTTTCTTT	CSVVRLGTEAFF
NA	TRBV6-1	TRBJ1-1	NA	TGTGCCAGCAGTACAGGACTGAACACTGAAGCTTTCTTT	CASSTGLNTEAFF
TRBD2	TRBV4-2	TRBJ2-4	NA	TGTGCCAGCAGCCAAGTGGGGGAGGGGACCGACATTCAGTACTTC	CASSQVGEGTDIQYF
NA	TRBV6-1	TRBJ1-5	few	TGTGCCAGCAGTCGGGGCACCGGTTTCGGTCAGCCCCAGCATTTT	CASSRGTGFGQPQHF
NA	TRBV4-1	TRBJ2-7	few	TGCGCCAGCAGCCAAGATGCAGGGATCCCCTACGAGCAGTACTTC	CASSQDAGIPYEQYF
TRBD1	TRBV27	TRBJ2-7	few	TGTGCCAGCAGAGGGACAGGGTTAGTCGAGCAGTACTTC	CASRGTGLVEQYF
NA	TRBV24-1	TRBJ2-5	once	TGTGCCACCAGCGGGGTACAAGAGACCCAGTACTTC	CATSGVQETQYF
NA	TRBV5-1	TRBJ2-5	NA	TGCGCCAGCAGGGATGCGGCCGAAGAGACCCAGTACTTC	CASRDAAEETQYF
NA	TRBV15	TRBJ1-2	few	TGTGCCACCAGCAGAGATCTGGGAGGGGGCTACACCTTC	CATSRDLGGGYTF
NA	TRBV6-5	TRBJ1-2	few	TGTGCCAGCAGTTACATGGGGGCCGGCTATGGCTACACCTTC	CASSYMGAGYGYTF
TRBD1	TRBV20-1	TRBJ2-7	few	TGCAGTGCAACCCGGGACAGAGCCTACGAGCAGTACTTC	CSATRDRAYEQYF
NA	TRBV12-3/TRBV12-4	TRBJ2-1	NA	TGTGCCAGCAGCCGCACAGGGAGAAACTACAATGAGCAGTTCTTC	CASSRTGRNYNEQFF
NA	TRBV9	TRBJ2-3	few	TGTGCCAGCAGCGTAGGGGTAGGGACAGATACGCAGTATTTT	CASSVGVGTDTQYF
TRBD1	TRBV6-1	TRBJ2-7	NA	TGTGCCAGCAGTGACGGGACAGGGAGGGGCGAGCAGTACTTC	CASSDGTGRGEQYF
NA	TRBV24-1	TRBJ2-1	NA	TGTGCCACCAGTGTTACAGGGTACGGTGAGCAGTTCTTC	CATSVTGYGEQFF
TRBD1	TRBV7-9	TRBJ1-2	few	TGTGCCAGCAGCGGAGACAGGGTGGAGGATGGCTACACCTTC	CASSGDRVEDGYTF
NA	TRBV12-3/TRBV12-4	TRBJ1-2	NA	TGTGCCAGCAGTTTTATCTTGAGAGGGAACCCTAACTATGGCTACACCTTC	CASSFILRGNPNYGYTF
NA	TRBV9	TRBJ2-6	NA	TGTGCCAGCAGCGTAGACTCTGGGGCCAACGTCCTGACTTTC	CASSVDSGANVLTF
TRBD1	TRBV6-2/TRBV6-3	TRBJ1-5	NA	TGTGCCAGCAGTGACCCCAGGGGGCGTCAGCCCCAGCATTTT	CASSDPRGRQPQHF
NA	TRBV19	TRBJ2-7	NA	TGTGCCAGTAGTCCCCGAGGACGGACCTACGAGCAGTACTTC	CASSPRGRTYEQYF
TRBD1	TRBV12-3/TRBV12-4	TRBJ2-7	many	TGTGCCAGCAGTTCGGGGACAGGGCCCTATGAGCAGTACTTC	CASSSGTGPYEQYF
TRBD1	TRBV12-3/TRBV12-4	TRBJ2-5	few	TGTGCCAGCAGTTTTCGACAGGGGGCTGGAGAGACCCAGTACTTC	CASSFRQGAGETQYF
TRBD1	TRBV24-1	TRBJ2-3	few	TGTGCCACCAGTGACAGGGACAGGGGGTTTTGGACAGATACGCAGTATTTT	CATSDRDRGFWTDTQYF
TRBD2	TRBV7-6	TRBJ2-1	few	TGTGCAACCTCCCCCGGGACTATTTACAATGAGCAGTTCTTC	CATSPGTIYNEQFF
NA	TRBV6-1	TRBJ2-5	NA	TGTGCCAGCAGGTCCCCAGGGGAACAAGAGACCCAGTACTTC	CASRSPGEQETQYF
NA	TRBV28	TRBJ2-7	NA	TGTGCCAGCAGCCCGGGACGGTTGAGCTCCTACGAGCAGTACTTC	CASSPGRLSSYEQYF
NA	TRBV25-1	TRBJ1-1	few	TGTGCCAGCAGTGAATCCGGGGCTTTGATGACTGAAGCTTTCTTT	CASSESGALMTEAFF
NA	TRBV28	TRBJ2-7	few	TGTGCCAGCAGTCCCAGGGGCCTAAACTCCTACGAGCAGTACTTC	CASSPRGLNSYEQYF
TRBD1	TRBV4-1	TRBJ2-7	NA	TGCGCCAGCAGAGAGGAAGGGGGCGTCTCCTACGAGCAGTACTTC	CASREEGGVSYEQYF
TRBD2	TRBV5-1	TRBJ2-2	NA	TGCGCCAGCAGCAGAGGGACTAGTGGGACCGGGGAGCTGTTTTTT	CASSRGTSGTGELFF
NA	TRBV7-2	TRBJ2-4	few	TGTGCCAGCAGCTTAGCGTCGGGGACCTCATTAGCCAAAAACATTCAGTACTTC	CASSLASGTSLAKNIQYF
TRBD2	TRBV4-2	TRBJ2-1	few	TGTGCCAGCAGCCAAGACGGCGGGGGGGCTTGGAATGAGCAGTTCTTC	CASSQDGGGAWNEQFF
NA	TRBV14	TRBJ2-5	NA	TGTGCCAGCAGCCAAGAAGCGGGTTGGTGGGAGACCCAGTACTTC	CASSQEAGWWETQYF
NA	TRBV7-9	TRBJ2-2	NA	TGTGCCAGCAGCGAACGGTCTGTAGTCCCCGGGGAGCTGTTTTTT	CASSERSVVPGELFF
TRBD1	TRBV29-1	TRBJ2-7	few	TGCAGCGCTCTAAGACGGACAGGGAACGAGCAGTACTTC	CSALRRTGNEQYF